This entry lists 30 T cell receptor beta chains sequenced from one sample in a study of blood T cells in healthy people across ages. The use of a sample-barcoded 5' primer and a J-beta primer mix characterized a second PCR of about 7 to 12 cycles. Via MiXCR, TCRdb re-called the 5' RACE reads, giving one row per CDR3 protein. This sample has hundreds of thousands of distinct CDR3 sequences, with roughly 21% found just once. The sequenced material came from blood. Receptors were obtained from a man aged 70 or older in good health.

There are many counts of this clonotype. The chain couples TRBV6-1 to TRBJ2-7; D is ambiguous. From germline, CDR1 is MNHNS and CDR2 SASEGT. V lost 3 bases, J lost 3 bases, and 9 bases lay in between. CDR3 length: 13 amino acids. This chain's CDR3 is CASSDQANYEQYF. CDR3 DNA: TGTGCCAGCAGTGATCAGGCCAACTACGAGCAGTACTTC.

This clonotype was observed a few times. The CDR3 coding sequence is TGTGCCACCAGTAGGTCCAATGAGCAGTTCTTC. Residues: CATSRSNEQFF. This chain joins TRBV24-1 and TRBJ2-5; D unresolved. The DNA end is a closer match to TRBJ2-1, so the J assignment may be wrong. The CDR3 covers 11 residues. Germline V CDR1 and CDR2: KGHDR, SFDVKD.

This clonotype has only a few counts. The chain links TRBV6-5 to TRBJ1-2; 7 nucleotides line up with TRBD1. Germline CDR1 and CDR2: MNHEY and SVGAGI. This CDR3 region has 13 residues. The ends lost 6 bases at V and 7 bases at J; junction bases unmatched: 8. The CDR3 sequence: CASSTGTAFGYTF. As DNA, the CDR3 is TGTGCCAGCAGCACCGGGACAGCCTTTGGCTACACCTTC.

This chain joins TRBV3-1 and TRBJ1-1, with 10 bases identical to TRBD1. V lost 0 bases to trimming and J lost 2 bases; unmatched junction nucleotides: 9. The CDR3 loop spans 18 amino acids. Looked up from germline, CDR1 is LGHDT and CDR2 is YNNKEL (reference sequence). CDR3 sequence (DNA): TGTGCCAGCAGCCAAGATGCTCGGGGGACAGGGGTAAACACTGAAGCTTTCTTT. This encodes CASSQDARGTGVNTEAFF.

This rearrangement joins TRBV6-5 to TRBJ2-7; 10 bases align to TRBD1. The CDR3 loop spans 14 amino acids. Germline V lookup: CDR1 MNHEY, CDR2 SVGAGI. Germline trimming cut 5 bases from V and 6 bases from J; bases unmatched to any gene: 7. CDR3 DNA: TGTGCCAGCAGTGGGGGACAGGGGTTTGGCGAGCAGTACTTC. It encodes CASSGGQGFGEQYF.

This clonotype showed up many times. The genes are TRBV5-1 and TRBJ1-6; no clear D gene. V lost 0 bases and J lost 6, with 10 bases in between. The CDR3 is 15 residues long. CDR1 SGHRS and CDR2 YFSETQ come from the germline V gene. CDR3 coding DNA: TGCGCCAGCAGCTTGGAAGGGAAGGGTAATTCACCCCTCCACTTT. Its protein product is CASSLEGKGNSPLHF.

This clonotype was seen a handful of times. V usage is TRBV20-1 and J usage is TRBJ2-5; 9 bases align to TRBD2. The CDR3 is 13 amino acids. V trimming: 4 bases; J trimming: 9 bases; junction bases outside the gene matches: 9. Germline V CDR1 and CDR2: DFQATT, SNEGSKA (reference sequence). This CDR3 is CSANPGTSWSQYF. The CDR3 region has the DNA TGCAGTGCTAACCCCGGGACTAGCTGGTCCCAGTACTTC.

This clonotype showed up just once. This is likely a read error, given that the CDR3 carries no conserved phenylalanine or tryptophan at its end. V is TRBV9 and J is TRBJ2-1, with D hard to call. CDR3 length: 14 residues. From germline, CDR1 is SGDLS and CDR2 YYNGEE. Trimming stripped 0 bases from V and 8 bases from J, with 12 bases between. The CDR3 nucleotides are TGTGCCAGCAGCGTAGGGGTAGTCGGCGATGAGCAGTTCTAC. Protein: CASSVGVVGDEQFY.

As regards this clonotype: One end of the junction is discordant with germline, which a read error may explain. V gene TRBV12-3 or TRBV12-4 combines with J gene TRBJ2-1; D might be TRBD2 (6 bases). The CDR3 loop spans 10 amino acids. The CDR3 protein is CASRGGLTSF. As DNA, the CDR3 is TGTGCCAGCAGGGGGGGACTGACGAGCTTC.

This rearrangement joins TRBV20-1 to TRBJ2-2; 11 bases are a match to TRBD2. V lost 6 bases, J lost 2 bases, and 8 bases stayed unmatched. Germline CDR1 is DFQATT and CDR2 is SNEGSKA (reference sequence). The CDR3 totals 16 residues. CDR3 bases: TGCAGTGCCGGGGGACTAGCGGTTCTTAACACCGGGGAGCTGTTTTTT. This translates into CSAGGLAVLNTGELFF.

The V gene is TRBV6-1, the J gene TRBJ1-5; D might be TRBD1 (6 bases). The germline CDR1 and CDR2 sequences are MNHNS and SASEGT. This CDR3 spans 14 amino acids. V lost 2 bases and J lost 5, with 10 bases in between. CDR3 in amino acids: CASSERGADQPQHF. The CDR3 nucleotides read TGTGCCAGCAGTGAACGGGGGGCGGATCAGCCCCAGCATTTT.

The chain carries TRBV7-3 and TRBJ1-1; tentatively, D is TRBD1 (6 bases). Germline V CDR1 and CDR2: SGHTA, FQGTGA. The ends were cut back, 3 bases at V and 6 bases at J, with 11 bases in the middle. This CDR3 has 13 residues. CDR3 region: CASSFQGLAEAFF. DNA of the CDR3: TGTGCCAGCAGCTTCCAGGGGTTGGCTGAAGCTTTCTTT. The complete variable domain, with remaining parts taken from reference TRBV7-3 and TRBJ1-1, reads GAGVSQTPSNKVTEKGKYVELRCDPISGHTALYWYRQSLGQGPEFLIYFQGTGAADDSGLPNDRFFAVRPEGSVSTLKIQRTERGDSAVYLCASSFQGLAEAFFGQGTRLTVV.

This clonotype has a handful of counts. V is TRBV18 and J is TRBJ2-1; D perhaps matches TRBD2 (5 bases). Between the trimmed V and J ends, which lost 1 base and 6 bases, there was a span of 13 bases. Germline loops: CDR1 KGHSH, CDR2 LQKENI. The CDR3 is made up of 15 amino acids. CDR3 in amino acids: CASSPLALRSNEQFF. Here the CDR3 DNA reads TGTGCCAGCTCACCACTAGCGCTGCGTTCCAATGAGCAGTTCTTC. The whole variable domain, remainder taken from reference TRBV18 and TRBJ2-1, is NAGVMQNPRHLVRRRGQEARLRCSPMKGHSHVYWYRQLPEEGLKFMVYLQKENIIDESGMPKERFSAEFPKEGPSILRIQQVVRGDSAAYFCASSPLALRSNEQFFGPGTRLTVL.

This clonotype was counted a few times. This rearrangement joins TRBV18 to TRBJ2-5, with TRBD1 identical over 9 bases. Trimming removed 2 bases from V and 4 bases from J; junction bases left unmatched: 2. Germline CDR1 reads KGHSH; CDR2 reads LQKENI. This CDR3 is built from 14 residues. As DNA, the CDR3 is TGTGCCAGCTCACCAAGGGACAGGGTAGAGACCCAGTACTTC. Translating it yields CASSPRDRVETQYF.

This sequence joins TRBV6-2 or TRBV6-3 and TRBJ1-1; D unresolved. Germline V gene sequence: CDR1 MNHEY, CDR2 SVGEGT. The CDR3 extends over 13 amino acids. Trimming removed 4 bases at V and 11 bases at J, with 17 bases between. CDR3 DNA: TGTGCCAGCAGTTTAATCGGTTTACCAAGGGCTTTCTTT. This encodes CASSLIGLPRAFF.

This clonotype was seen only a few times. The chain links TRBV7-2 to TRBJ2-2; D not certain. V was shortened by 0 bases and J by 6 bases, with 5 bases between the two germline ends. The CDR3 covers 13 residues. CDR1 SGHTA and CDR2 FQGNSA come from the germline V gene. CDR3 region: CASSLAWPGELFF. For the CDR3, the DNA is TGTGCCAGCAGCTTAGCCTGGCCCGGGGAGCTGTTTTTT.

The rearrangement uses TRBV12-3 or TRBV12-4 and TRBJ2-2; possible D gene TRBD2, 5 bases. The CDR3 loop spans 14 amino acids. Trimming removed 3 bases at V and 5 bases at J, with 10 bases between. The chain's CDR3 is CASSFALDTGELFF. The CDR3 DNA is TGTGCCAGCAGTTTCGCACTAGATACCGGGGAGCTGTTTTTT.

Only a few counts were recorded for this clonotype. CDR3 protein: CSARDLLRRGKDDTGELFF. The CDR3 coding sequence is TGCAGTGCTAGAGATCTACTGAGGCGGGGAAAGGATGACACCGGGGAGCTGTTTTTT. This chain connects TRBV20-1 to TRBJ2-2; possible D gene TRBD2, 6 bases. This CDR3 comprises 19 residues. V lost 0 bases and J lost 3, with 23 bases in between. Germline V lookup: CDR1 DFQATT, CDR2 SNEGSKA (reference sequence).

The rearrangement uses TRBV6-2 or TRBV6-3 and TRBJ2-5; D call uncertain. The J call is uncertain, as TRBJ2-7 better fits the DNA end. Germline V gives CDR1 MNHEY, CDR2 SVGEGT. CDR3 length: 12 residues. The CDR3 spells CASSRTNYEQYF. The CDR3 nucleotides are TGTGCCAGCAGTCGTACAAACTACGAGCAGTACTTC.

The V call is TRBV14, the J call TRBJ2-7; D could derive from TRBD1 or TRBD2 (5 bases each). Per germline, CDR1 SGHDN and CDR2 FVKESK. Trimming removed 0 bases at V and 1 base at J, with 7 bases between. CDR3 size: 14 residues. CDR3 in amino acids: CASSQDRESYEQYF. The DNA for the CDR3 is TGTGCCAGCAGCCAAGACAGGGAGTCCTACGAGCAGTACTTC.

There are a few counts of this clonotype. The rearrangement links TRBV5-1 to TRBJ1-1; D might be TRBD1 (6 bases). CDR3 size: 14 residues. Germline V gene data show CDR1 as SGHRS and CDR2 as YFSETQ. V was cut by 4 bases and J by 2 bases, with 12 bases left in between. The CDR3 spells CASSPLDSNTEAFF. Written as DNA, the CDR3 is TGCGCCAGCAGCCCACTGGACAGTAACACTGAAGCTTTCTTT.

This clonotype was picked up a small number of times. This chain joins TRBV6-2 or TRBV6-3 and TRBJ2-5, with 10 bases that match TRBD2. Near its end, the DNA agrees better with TRBJ2-7, so the J call may be wrong. The CDR3 spans 16 residues. Per germline, CDR1 MNHEY and CDR2 SVGEGT. The CDR3 loop is CASRPTSGPNSYEQYF. For the CDR3, the DNA is TGTGCCAGCAGACCGACTAGCGGGCCTAATTCCTACGAGCAGTACTTC.

V usage is TRBV3-1 and J usage is TRBJ2-1, with TRBD2 identical over 8 bases. Losses at the gene ends were 4 bases for V and 2 bases for J; bases not matched to a gene: 7. The length of the CDR3 is 16 residues. CDR1 is LGHDT and CDR2 is YNNKEL in the germline V gene (reference sequence). The CDR3 coding sequence is TGTGCCAGCAGCCGAAGTAGCGGGGCGACCTACAATGAGCAGTTCTTC. Residues: CASSRSSGATYNEQFF.

This clonotype was observed a few times. This chain uses TRBV28 with TRBJ1-1, with TRBD1 as a possible D gene (5 bases). Trimming stripped 5 bases from V and 2 bases from J, with 15 bases between. In germline, CDR1 is MDHEN, CDR2 SYDVKM. The CDR3 runs 15 residues. The CDR3 DNA sequence: TGTGCCAGCAGTGCCTACAGGATAACCAACACTGAAGCTTTCTTT. Translated: CASSAYRITNTEAFF.

The J gene is TRBJ2-2, the V gene TRBV7-8; D possibly corresponds to TRBD1 (6 bases). Trimming shortened V by 3 bases and J by 1 base, and 12 bases separated the two germline ends. CDR1 and CDR2 from the germline V gene are SGHVS and FQNEAQ. The CDR3 runs 16 residues. Here the CDR3 reads CASSLRADRNTGELFF. The CDR3 nucleotides are TGTGCCAGCAGCTTGAGAGCGGACAGGAACACCGGGGAGCTGTTTTTT.

This clonotype was recorded a few times. This rearrangement joins TRBV27 to TRBJ2-1; 11 bases line up with TRBD2. The CDR3 is made up of 15 amino acids. V was clipped by 4 bases and J by 9 bases; unmatched bases: 8. CDR1 and CDR2 (germline): MNHEY, SMNVEV (reference sequence). The CDR3 loop is CASSWETSGKGEQFF. CDR3 nucleotides: TGTGCCAGCAGTTGGGAGACTAGCGGGAAGGGTGAGCAGTTCTTC.

The chain links TRBV21-1 to TRBJ1-4; TRBD1 is taken as the D call from the table, unchecked against the DNA. TRBV21-1 is given as a pseudogene. The CDR3 loop spans 15 amino acids. As DNA, the CDR3 is TGTGCCAGCAGCTCCCGGACAGACTTTAGTGAAAAACTGTTTTTT. Translating gives CASSSRTDFSEKLFF.

This clonotype showed up just a few times. This chain links TRBV20-1 with TRBJ2-1; 10 nucleotides align to TRBD2. This CDR3 contains 16 residues. J lost 7 bases, V lost 3 bases, and 12 bases had no gene match. Per the germline V gene, CDR1 is DFQATT and CDR2 is SNEGSKA (reference sequence). CDR3: CSARPFLAGDENEQFF. CDR3 sequence (DNA): TGCAGTGCTAGGCCCTTTCTAGCGGGAGACGAAAATGAGCAGTTCTTC.

This chain links TRBV7-2 with TRBJ1-1; no reliable D call. V was trimmed by 2 bases and J by 4 bases, leaving 8 bases between them. CDR1 is SGHTA and CDR2 is FQGNSA in the germline V gene. This CDR3 region has 13 residues. DNA for the CDR3: TGTGCCAGCAGCTTAAAGGTTCGCACTGAAGCTTTCTTT. Residues: CASSLKVRTEAFF.

V gene TRBV4-1 combines with J gene TRBJ2-7; TRBD1 might be the D (6 bases). The CDR3 extends over 16 amino acids. V shed 4 bases and J shed 5 bases, with 21 bases lying between them. Germline-derived CDR1 and CDR2 are MGHRA and YSYEKL. The CDR3 reads CASSLSFGQIFHEQYF. Here the CDR3 DNA reads TGCGCCAGCAGCCTATCTTTCGGACAGATATTCCACGAGCAGTACTTC.